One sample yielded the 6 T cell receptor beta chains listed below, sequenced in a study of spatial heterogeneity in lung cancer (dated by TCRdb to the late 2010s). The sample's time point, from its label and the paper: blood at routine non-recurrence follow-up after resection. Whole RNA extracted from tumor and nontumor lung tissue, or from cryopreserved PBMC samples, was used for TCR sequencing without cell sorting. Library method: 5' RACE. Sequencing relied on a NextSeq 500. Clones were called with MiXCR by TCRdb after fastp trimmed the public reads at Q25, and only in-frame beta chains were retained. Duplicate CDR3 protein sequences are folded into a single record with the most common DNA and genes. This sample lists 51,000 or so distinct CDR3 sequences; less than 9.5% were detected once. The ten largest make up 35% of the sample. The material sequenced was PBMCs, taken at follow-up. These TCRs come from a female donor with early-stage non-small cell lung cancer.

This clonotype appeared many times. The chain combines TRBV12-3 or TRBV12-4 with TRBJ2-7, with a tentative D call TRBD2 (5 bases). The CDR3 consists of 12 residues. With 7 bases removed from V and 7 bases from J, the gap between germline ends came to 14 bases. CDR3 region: CASTTTTGEQYF. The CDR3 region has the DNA TGTGCCAGCACTACAACTACGGGGGAGCAGTACTTC.

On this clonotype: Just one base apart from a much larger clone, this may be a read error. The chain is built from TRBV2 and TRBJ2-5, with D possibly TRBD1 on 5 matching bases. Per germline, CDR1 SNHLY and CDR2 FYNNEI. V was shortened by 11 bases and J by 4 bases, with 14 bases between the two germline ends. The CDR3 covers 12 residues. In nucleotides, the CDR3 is TGTGCCGACAGCATCTACGTAGAGACCCAGTACTTC. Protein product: CADSIYVETQYF.

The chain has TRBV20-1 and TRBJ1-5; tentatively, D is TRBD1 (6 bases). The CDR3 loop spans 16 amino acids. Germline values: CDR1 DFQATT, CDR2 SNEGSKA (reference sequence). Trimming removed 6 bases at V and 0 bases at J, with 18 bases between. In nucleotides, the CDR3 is TGCAGTGCCCGGACCAGGGGTTCGGTTAGCAATCAGCCCCAGCATTTT. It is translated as CSARTRGSVSNQPQHF.

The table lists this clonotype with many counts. Here the CDR3 DNA reads TGTGCCAGCTCACCATCTAGCTCTGGGGCCAACGTCCTGACTTTC. Protein sequence: CASSPSSSGANVLTF. The chain is built from TRBV18 and TRBJ2-6; D gene ambiguous. CDR1 is KGHSH, CDR2 LQKENI, per germline. V was cut by 2 bases and J by 0 bases, with 5 bases left in between. This CDR3 spans 15 amino acids.

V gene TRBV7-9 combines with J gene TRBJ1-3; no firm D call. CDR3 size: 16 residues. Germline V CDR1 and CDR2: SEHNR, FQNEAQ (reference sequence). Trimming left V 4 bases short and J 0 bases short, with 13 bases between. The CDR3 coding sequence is TGTGCCAGCAGCTACCCGGGAGCCAGCTCTGGAAACACCATATATTTT. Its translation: CASSYPGASSGNTIYF. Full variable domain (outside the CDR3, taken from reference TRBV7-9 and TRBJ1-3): DTGVSQNPRHKITKRGQNVTFRCDPISEHNRLYWYRQTLGQGPEFLTYFQNEAQLEKSRLLSDRFSAERPKGSFSTLEIQRTEQGDSAMYLCASSYPGASSGNTIYFGEGSWLTVV.

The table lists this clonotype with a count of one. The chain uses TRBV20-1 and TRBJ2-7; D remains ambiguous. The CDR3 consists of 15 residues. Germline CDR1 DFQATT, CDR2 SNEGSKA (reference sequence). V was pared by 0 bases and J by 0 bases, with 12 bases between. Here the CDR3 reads CSARDRKGPSYEQYF. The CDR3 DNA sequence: TGCAGTGCTAGAGATCGAAAAGGGCCCTCCTACGAGCAGTACTTC.